The rows below give T cell receptor beta chains drawn from one sample of a study of regulatory T cells in long-lasting Graves disease. TCRdb recomputed calls from the multiplex PCR reads with MiXCR, one row per CDR3 protein. The sample gives roughly 450,000 distinct CDR3 sequences, under 25% of which show up once; 6.5% to 10% is in the top ten. The source material was peripheral blood mononuclear cells (PBMCs), sampled when the disease was refractory, from a patient treated with antithyroid drugs. All receptors derive from a female donor with Graves disease. CDR3s include the opening cysteine and the closing phenylalanine or tryptophan. The D gene is left open where the match is weak. Rows may omit the clone size; those that give it use once, few, many or a size class.

abundance: .
v_gene: TRBV20-1
j_gene: TRBJ2-7
d_gene: .
CDR3nt: TGCAGTGCGGGGCAAGAGGCTAGCGCGTCCTACGAGCAGTACTTC
CDR3aa: CSAGQEASASYEQYF

abundance: few
v_gene: TRBV18
j_gene: TRBJ2-2
d_gene: .
CDR3nt: TGTGCCAGCTCCCCGTCGCAGGGAAACACCGGGGAGCTGTTTTTT
CDR3aa: CASSPSQGNTGELFF

abundance: .
v_gene: TRBV10-3
j_gene: TRBJ2-7
d_gene: TRBD1
CDR3nt: TGTGCCATCAGTGTTTGGACAGGGAACTACGAGCAGTACTTC
CDR3aa: CAISVWTGNYEQYF

abundance: .
v_gene: TRBV6-5
j_gene: TRBJ2-5
d_gene: TRBD2
CDR3nt: TGTGCCAGCAGTTACAGCGGGAGGGCCGAGGAGACCCAGTACTTC
CDR3aa: CASSYSGRAEETQYF

abundance: many
v_gene: TRBV11-2
j_gene: TRBJ2-5
d_gene: .
CDR3nt: TGTGCCAGCAGTGGGATCGAAGAGACCCAGTACTTC
CDR3aa: CASSGIEETQYF

abundance: many
v_gene: TRBV20-1
j_gene: TRBJ1-2
d_gene: .
CDR3nt: TGCAGTGCTAGTGACCTCACCTATGGCTACACCTTC
CDR3aa: CSASDLTYGYTF

abundance: many
v_gene: TRBV2
j_gene: TRBJ2-5
d_gene: TRBD1
CDR3nt: TGTGCCACGTCCTTGGACAGGAGCGCTTTGACCCAGTACTTC
CDR3aa: CATSLDRSALTQYF

abundance: many
v_gene: TRBV5-1
j_gene: TRBJ1-2
d_gene: .
CDR3nt: TGCGCCAGCAGAGAGGGACTCGACTATGGCTACACCTTC
CDR3aa: CASREGLDYGYTF

abundance: .
v_gene: TRBV3-1
j_gene: TRBJ2-2
d_gene: TRBD2
CDR3nt: TGTGCCAGCAGGCAACTAGCGGGACCGAACACCGGGGAGCTGTTTTTT
CDR3aa: CASRQLAGPNTGELFF

abundance: many
v_gene: TRBV29-1
j_gene: TRBJ1-2
d_gene: TRBD1
CDR3nt: TGCAGCGCTTGGACAGGGAAGTATGGCTACACCTTC
CDR3aa: CSAWTGKYGYTF

abundance: many
v_gene: TRBV3-1
j_gene: TRBJ1-2
d_gene: TRBD1
CDR3nt: TGTGCCAGCAGCCAAGAAGACAGGGGGACTAGTCGAGGAAGCTACACCTTC
CDR3aa: CASSQEDRGTSRGSYTF

abundance: many
v_gene: TRBV3-1
j_gene: TRBJ2-5
d_gene: TRBD2
CDR3nt: TGTGCCAGCAGCCAAGATCCGGGACTAGCGGGAAAGGAGACCCAGTACTTC
CDR3aa: CASSQDPGLAGKETQYF

abundance: few
v_gene: TRBV10-3
j_gene: TRBJ2-7
d_gene: TRBD2
CDR3nt: TGTGCCATCACTGGACTAGCGGGAGGCTACGAGCAGTACTTC
CDR3aa: CAITGLAGGYEQYF

abundance: few
v_gene: TRBV19
j_gene: TRBJ2-7
d_gene: TRBD2
CDR3nt: TGTGCCAGTAGTCGGACTAGCGGGAACTCCTACGAGCAGTACTTC
CDR3aa: CASSRTSGNSYEQYF

abundance: many
v_gene: TRBV28
j_gene: TRBJ2-7
d_gene: .
CDR3nt: TGTGCCAGCAGTTTTCCCAGAACCTACGAGCAGTACTTC
CDR3aa: CASSFPRTYEQYF